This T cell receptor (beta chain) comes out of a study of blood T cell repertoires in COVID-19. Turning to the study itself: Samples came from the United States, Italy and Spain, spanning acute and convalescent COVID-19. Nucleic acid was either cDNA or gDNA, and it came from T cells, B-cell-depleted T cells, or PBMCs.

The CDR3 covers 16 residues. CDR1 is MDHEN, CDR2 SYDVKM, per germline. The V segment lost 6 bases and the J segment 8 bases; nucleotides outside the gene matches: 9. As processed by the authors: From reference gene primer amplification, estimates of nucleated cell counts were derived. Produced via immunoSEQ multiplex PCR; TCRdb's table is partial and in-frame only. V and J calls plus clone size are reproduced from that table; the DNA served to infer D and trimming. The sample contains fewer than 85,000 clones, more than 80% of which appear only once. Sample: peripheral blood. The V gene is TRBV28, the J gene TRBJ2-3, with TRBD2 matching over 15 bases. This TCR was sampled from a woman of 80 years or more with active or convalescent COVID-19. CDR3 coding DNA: TGTGCCAGCAGCCGAGCCGGGGGACTAGCGGGAGGTACGCAGTATTTT. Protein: CASSRAGGLAGGTQYF.